The 25 T cell receptor beta chains below all came from one sample that was sequenced in a study of a mutant IDH1 vaccine in newly diagnosed glioma. Profiled with immunoSEQ multiplex PCR; TCRdb holds only in-frame clones, not every one. The sample lists fewer than 35,000 clones; 90% were seen once. Antigens of these TCRs are unknown. Described time point: week 11, during vaccination. Each vaccine dose was 300 ug of mutant IDH1 20-mer peptide, with topical imiquimod. This material consisted of PBMCs, taken from a glioma patient whose treatment included an IDH1 peptide vaccine. These receptors all come from a man aged 18 to 29 with glioma.

The chain combines TRBV11-3 with TRBJ1-1; D call uncertain. Germline V gene data show CDR1 as SGHNT and CDR2 as YENEEA. V dropped 1 base and J dropped 5 bases, with 8 bases sitting between them. The CDR3 totals 13 residues. The CDR3 nucleotides read TGTGCCAGCAGCTTAGGGGAGGGAACTGAAGCTTTCTTT. Translating it yields CASSLGEGTEAFF.

The chain is built from TRBV30 and TRBJ1-1; D uncertain. CDR1 GTSNPN and CDR2 SVGIG come from the germline V gene (reference sequence). The CDR3 is 13 residues long. The ends were cut back, 0 bases at V and 1 base at J, with 6 bases in the middle. The CDR3 DNA is TGTGCCTGGAGTGTAGAGAGGAACACTGAAGCTTTCTTT. Translating it yields CAWSVERNTEAFF.

The CDR3: CASSWTGGYGYTF. The CDR3 region has the DNA TGTGCCAGCAGCTGGACAGGGGGGTATGGCTACACCTTC. The chain is built from TRBV7-2 and TRBJ1-2; 10 bases align to TRBD1. Germline assignment: CDR1 SGHTA and CDR2 FQGNSA. V was pared by 4 bases and J by 5 bases, with 1 base of the junction left unmatched. The CDR3 has 13 residues.

This clone was detected only a few times. V usage is TRBV29-1 and J usage is TRBJ2-7; 12 bases map to TRBD2. This CDR3 region has 13 residues. Germline values: CDR1 SQVTM, CDR2 ANQGSEA. J gave up 6 bases and V 7 bases, and 7 bases lay outside the gene matches. The CDR3 DNA reads TGCAGCGCCAGACTAGCGGGAGTTCCCGAGCAGTACTTC. It yields the protein CSARLAGVPEQYF.

There are a few counts of this clone. This chain connects TRBV4-3 to TRBJ1-1, with a possible D match to TRBD1 (6 bases). Germline V gene lookup returns CDR1 LGHNA and CDR2 YSLEER. The V and J ends lost 5 bases and 5 bases respectively, with 21 bases between them. The CDR3 runs 16 residues. The CDR3 loop reads CASSSSARGIGTEAFF. CDR3 bases: TGCGCCAGCAGCTCGTCAGCTAGGGGGATCGGGACTGAAGCTTTCTTT.

The chain has TRBV2 and TRBJ2-1; 13 positions match TRBD2. Germline V gene data show CDR1 as SNHLY and CDR2 as FYNNEI. V gave up 7 bases and J gave up 7 bases; unmatched junction bases: 10. The CDR3 has 16 residues. The chain's CDR3 is CASTATGTSGKNEQFF. The CDR3 DNA is TGTGCCAGCACTGCTACCGGGACTAGCGGGAAGAATGAGCAGTTCTTC.

This chain connects TRBV28 to TRBJ1-2; D is unresolved. Germline values: CDR1 MDHEN, CDR2 SYDVKM. V dropped 8 bases and J dropped 3 bases, with 4 bases sitting between them. The CDR3 covers 10 residues. Here the CDR3 reads CASGDYGYTF. The DNA of the CDR3 is TGTGCCAGCGGGGACTATGGCTACACCTTC.

The V call is TRBV4-3, the J call TRBJ2-3, with D possibly being TRBD2 (6 bases). The germline V and J ends were trimmed by 1 base and 1 base, with 12 bases remaining between them. The germline V gene encodes CDR1 LGHNA and CDR2 YSLEER. The length of the CDR3 is 16 residues. The CDR3 spells CASSQAQERGTDTQYF. For the CDR3, the DNA is TGCGCCAGCAGCCAAGCACAAGAGCGGGGCACAGATACGCAGTATTTT.

In its sample, this clone was seen a few times. The chain is built from TRBV5-4 and TRBJ2-1; D may be TRBD2 (5 bases). V gave up 4 bases and J gave up 2 bases, with 13 bases separating them. The CDR3 is 15 amino acids. Germline lookup yields CDR1 SGHNT and CDR2 YYREEE (reference sequence). The CDR3 loop is CASSPRGAPYNEQFF. DNA for the CDR3: TGTGCCAGCAGCCCCCGGGGTGCCCCCTACAATGAGCAGTTCTTC.

This clone has only a few counts. The chain joins TRBV2 to TRBJ1-6; TRBD1 might be the D (5 bases). Trimming removed 11 bases at V and 0 bases at J, with 8 bases between. CDR1 and CDR2 (germline): SNHLY, FYNNEI. The CDR3 extends over 13 amino acids. CDR3 loop: CARGSSYNSPLHF. Here the CDR3 DNA reads TGTGCCCGGGGGAGCTCCTATAATTCACCCCTCCACTTT.

V usage is TRBV9 and J usage is TRBJ2-1, with D possibly TRBD1 on 6 matching bases. V lost 0 bases, J lost 4 bases, and 11 bases lay in between. The CDR3 covers 15 residues. CDR1 and CDR2 from the germline V gene are SGDLS and YYNGEE. CDR3 sequence: CASSVEGGSYNEQFF. In DNA form, the CDR3 reads TGTGCCAGCAGCGTAGAAGGGGGATCATACAATGAGCAGTTCTTC.

The V gene is TRBV7-9, the J gene TRBJ1-1; tentative D call: TRBD1 (5 bases). Germline CDR1 reads SEHNR; CDR2 reads FQNEAQ (reference sequence). Between the trimmed V and J ends, which lost 5 bases and 2 bases, there was a span of 12 bases. The CDR3 extends over 14 amino acids. The CDR3 protein is CASSARQRNTEAFF. The CDR3 DNA reads as TGTGCCAGCAGCGCCCGACAGCGAAACACTGAAGCTTTCTTT.

The V gene is TRBV6-5, the J gene TRBJ1-1; D not resolved. CDR1 and CDR2 from the germline V gene are MNHEY and SVGAGI. V was pared by 0 bases and J by 1 base, with 9 bases between. The CDR3 spans 15 residues. The CDR3 nucleotides read TGTGCCAGCAGTTACTCCTCGGGCCAGAACACTGAAGCTTTCTTT. Its translation is CASSYSSGQNTEAFF.

The chain joins TRBV18 to TRBJ2-7, with TRBD1 as a possible D gene (6 bases). CDR3 size: 13 residues. Germline CDR1 reads KGHSH; CDR2 reads LQKENI. V was cut by 5 bases and J by 0 bases, with 8 bases left in between. The chain's CDR3 is CASSSQGSYEQYF. CDR3 DNA: TGTGCCAGCTCATCACAGGGCTCCTACGAGCAGTACTTC. The variable domain in full, completed from reference TRBV18 and TRBJ2-7, reads NAGVMQNPRHLVRRRGQEARLRCSPMKGHSHVYWYRQLPEEGLKFMVYLQKENIIDESGMPKERFSAEFPKEGPSILRIQQVVRGDSAAYFCASSSQGSYEQYFGPGTRLTVT.

This sequence joins TRBV15 and TRBJ2-7; D might be TRBD1 (6 bases). Deletions cut 5 bases from V and 5 bases from J, with 19 bases between. This CDR3 contains 15 residues. The germline V gene encodes CDR1 LNHNV and CDR2 YYDKDF (reference sequence). Here the CDR3 DNA reads TGTGCCACCAGCCCCCACAGGGAAGTGGTCCACGAGCAGTACTTC. Translated, it gives CATSPHREVVHEQYF.

The chain is built from TRBV6-6 and TRBJ2-1; possible D gene TRBD2, 7 bases. The V and J ends lost 6 bases and 8 bases respectively, with 20 bases between them. From germline, CDR1 is MNHNY and CDR2 SVGAGI (reference sequence). The CDR3 is 15 amino acids. The CDR3 DNA is TGTGCCAGCAGCCGACTAGCAAGGGGGAATGATGAGCAGTTCTTC. Translation: CASSRLARGNDEQFF.

The V call is TRBV6-6, the J call TRBJ1-1, with D perhaps matching TRBD1 (5 bases). This CDR3 has 15 amino acids. V lost 6 bases and J 1 base, leaving 15 bases between the germline ends. Germline lookup yields CDR1 MNHNY and CDR2 SVGAGI (reference sequence). CDR3 region: CASSSTVVRNTEAFF. The CDR3 DNA is TGTGCCAGCAGCTCGACAGTAGTTCGGAACACTGAAGCTTTCTTT.

The rearrangement uses TRBV4-2 and TRBJ1-2; 9 bases are shared with TRBD1. Germline CDR1 LGHNA, CDR2 YNFKEQ. The CDR3 contains 16 residues. J was trimmed by 2 bases and V by 0 bases; bases with no gene match: 4. The CDR3 sequence: CASSQDPGQGNYGYTF. CDR3 nucleotides: TGTGCCAGCAGCCAAGATCCCGGACAGGGGAACTATGGCTACACCTTC.

This sequence joins TRBV29-1 and TRBJ2-2, with D possibly matching TRBD2 (5 bases). Trimming pared 4 bases from V and 4 bases from J, leaving 13 bases between. Germline-derived CDR1 and CDR2 are SQVTM and ANQGSEA. The CDR3 sequence is 14 residues long. The CDR3 DNA reads as TGCAGCGTTGGTGGAGGCGGTGGCACCGGGGAGCTGTTTTTT. This gives the protein CSVGGGGGTGELFF.

The chain has TRBV4-2 and TRBJ2-7, with D perhaps assigned TRBD1 or TRBD2 (5 bases each). V was pared by 0 bases and J by 4 bases, with 13 bases between. The germline V gene encodes CDR1 LGHNA and CDR2 YNFKEQ. This CDR3 has 15 residues. The CDR3, as DNA: TGTGCCAGCAGCCAAGAGAGGGGTCCTCGGTACGAGCAGTACTTC. Amino acid sequence: CASSQERGPRYEQYF.

V gene TRBV7-2 combines with J gene TRBJ1-5; no clear D. V lost 1 base and J lost 4, with 11 bases in between. The CDR3 sequence is 15 residues long. The germline V gene has CDR1 SGHTA and CDR2 FQGNSA. The CDR3 region is CASSLGSSPNQPQHF. Written as DNA, the CDR3 is TGTGCCAGCAGCTTAGGGTCCAGCCCTAATCAGCCCCAGCATTTT. Using reference TRBV7-2 and TRBJ1-5 for the parts outside the CDR3, the full variable domain is GAGVSQSPSNKVTEKGKDVELRCDPISGHTALYWYRQSLGQGLEFLIYFQGNSAPDKSGLPSDRFSAERTGGSVSTLTIQRTQQEDSAVYLCASSLGSSPNQPQHFGDGTRLSIL.

This clone has a single count. V and J are TRBV29-1 and TRBJ1-2; 8 nucleotides match TRBD1. This CDR3 spans 12 amino acids. V was pared by 5 bases and J by 4 bases, with 3 bases of the junction left unmatched. In germline, CDR1 is SQVTM, CDR2 ANQGSEA. The CDR3 DNA sequence: TGCAGCGTTTGGACAGGGAGCTATGGCTACACCTTC. It specifies CSVWTGSYGYTF.

The CDR3: CAWSQGNEQFF. The CDR3 region has the DNA TGTGCCTGGAGTCAGGGGAATGAGCAGTTCTTC. The chain has TRBV30 and TRBJ2-1, with D possibly matching TRBD1 (6 bases). The V gene lost 2 bases and the J gene lost 7 bases, with 6 bases spanning the gap. This CDR3 region has 11 residues. The germline V gene has CDR1 GTSNPN and CDR2 SVGIG (reference sequence).

J is TRBJ2-7 and V is TRBV5-4, with D perhaps matching TRBD2 (6 bases). Trimming took 4 bases from V and 2 from J, leaving 10 bases between them. This CDR3 spans 13 amino acids. The germline gives CDR1 SGHNT, CDR2 YYREEE (reference sequence). DNA of the CDR3: TGTGCCAGCAGCCCGGAGGGGACCTACGAGCAGTACTTC. This encodes CASSPEGTYEQYF.

This clone was observed a few times. The chain is built from TRBV28 and TRBJ2-7; 7 nucleotides match TRBD1. V lost 9 bases to trimming and J lost 1 base; unmatched junction nucleotides: 12. The CDR3 sequence is 15 residues long. Germline-derived CDR1 and CDR2 are MDHEN and SYDVKM. The CDR3 sequence is CARWADPTGSYEQYF. As DNA, the CDR3 is TGTGCCAGGTGGGCCGACCCGACAGGGTCCTACGAGCAGTACTTC.